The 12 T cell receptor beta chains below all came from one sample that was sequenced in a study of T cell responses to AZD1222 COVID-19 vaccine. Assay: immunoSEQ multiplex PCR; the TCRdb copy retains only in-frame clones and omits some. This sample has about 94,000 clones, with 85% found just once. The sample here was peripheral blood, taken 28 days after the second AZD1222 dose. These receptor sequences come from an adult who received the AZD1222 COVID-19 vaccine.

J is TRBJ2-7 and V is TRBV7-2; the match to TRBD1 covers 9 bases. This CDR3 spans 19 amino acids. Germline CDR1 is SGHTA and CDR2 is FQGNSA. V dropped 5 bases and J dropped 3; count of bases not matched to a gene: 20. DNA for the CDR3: TGTGCCAGCAGCCCGAGGGGGACAGGGATATCAGAGTTGAGCTACGAGCAGTACTTC. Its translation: CASSPRGTGISELSYEQYF.

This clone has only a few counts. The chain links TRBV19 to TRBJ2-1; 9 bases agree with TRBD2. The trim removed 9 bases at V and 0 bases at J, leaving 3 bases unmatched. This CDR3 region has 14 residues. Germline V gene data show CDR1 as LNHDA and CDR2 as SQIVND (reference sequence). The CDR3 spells CASGTSLSYNEQFF. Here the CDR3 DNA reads TGTGCCAGCGGGACTAGCCTCTCCTACAATGAGCAGTTCTTC.

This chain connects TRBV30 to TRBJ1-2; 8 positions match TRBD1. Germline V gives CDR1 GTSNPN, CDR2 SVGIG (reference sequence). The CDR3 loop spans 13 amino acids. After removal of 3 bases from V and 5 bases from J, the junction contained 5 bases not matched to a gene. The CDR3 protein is CAWSRDRPYGYTF. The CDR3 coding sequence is TGTGCCTGGAGCCGGGACAGGCCATATGGCTACACCTTC.

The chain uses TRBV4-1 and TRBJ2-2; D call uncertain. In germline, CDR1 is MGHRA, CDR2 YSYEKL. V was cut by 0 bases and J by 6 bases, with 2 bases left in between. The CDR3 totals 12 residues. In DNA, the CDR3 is TGCGCCAGCAGCCAAGAAGCCGGGGAGCTGTTTTTT. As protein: CASSQEAGELFF.

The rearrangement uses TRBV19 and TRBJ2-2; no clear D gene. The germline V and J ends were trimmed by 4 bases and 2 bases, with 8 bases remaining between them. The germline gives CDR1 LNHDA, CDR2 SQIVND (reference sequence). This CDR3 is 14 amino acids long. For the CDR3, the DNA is TGTGCCAGTAGTAATCGGCTTAACACCGGGGAGCTGTTTTTT. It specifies CASSNRLNTGELFF. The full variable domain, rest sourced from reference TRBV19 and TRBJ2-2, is DGGITQSPKYLFRKEGQNVTLSCEQNLNHDAMYWYRQDPGQGLRLIYYSQIVNDFQKGDIAEGYSVSREKKESFPLTVTSAQKNPTAFYLCASSNRLNTGELFFGEGSRLTVL.

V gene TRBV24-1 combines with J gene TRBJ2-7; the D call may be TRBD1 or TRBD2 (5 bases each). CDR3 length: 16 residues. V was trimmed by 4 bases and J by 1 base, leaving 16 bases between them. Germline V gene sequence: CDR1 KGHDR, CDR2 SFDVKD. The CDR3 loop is CATSDPGTRGSYEQYF. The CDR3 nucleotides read TGTGCCACCAGTGACCCAGGGACGAGGGGATCCTACGAGCAGTACTTC.

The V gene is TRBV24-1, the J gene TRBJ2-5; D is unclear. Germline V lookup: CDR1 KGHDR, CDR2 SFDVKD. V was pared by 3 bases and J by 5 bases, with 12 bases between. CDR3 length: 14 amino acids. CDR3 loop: CATSDPSVTETQYF. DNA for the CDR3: TGTGCCACCAGTGATCCTAGTGTGACGGAGACCCAGTACTTC.

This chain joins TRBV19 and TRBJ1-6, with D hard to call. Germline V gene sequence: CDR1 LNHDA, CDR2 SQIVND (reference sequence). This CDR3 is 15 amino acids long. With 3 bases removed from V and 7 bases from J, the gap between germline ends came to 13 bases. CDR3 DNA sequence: TGTGCCAGTAGTATTTCCCGGGCCTCGAATTCACCCCTCCACTTT. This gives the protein CASSISRASNSPLHF.

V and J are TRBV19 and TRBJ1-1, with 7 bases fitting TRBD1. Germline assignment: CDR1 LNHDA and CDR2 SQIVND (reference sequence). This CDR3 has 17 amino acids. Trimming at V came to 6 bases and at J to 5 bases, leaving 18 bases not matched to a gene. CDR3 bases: TGTGCCAGTAGGCTCCGACAGGGCGGTGGGGAGAGAACTGAAGCTTTCTTT. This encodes CASRLRQGGGERTEAFF. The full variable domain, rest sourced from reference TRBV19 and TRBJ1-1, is DGGITQSPKYLFRKEGQNVTLSCEQNLNHDAMYWYRQDPGQGLRLIYYSQIVNDFQKGDIAEGYSVSREKKESFPLTVTSAQKNPTAFYLCASRLRQGGGERTEAFFGQGTRLTVV.

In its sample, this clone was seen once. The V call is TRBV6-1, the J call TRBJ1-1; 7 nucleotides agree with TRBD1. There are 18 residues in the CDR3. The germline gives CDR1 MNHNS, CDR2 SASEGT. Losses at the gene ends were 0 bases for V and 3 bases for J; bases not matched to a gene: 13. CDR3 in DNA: TGTGCCAGCAGTGAAGCCCTAACAAGGGGGCGACTGGACACTGAAGCTTTCTTT. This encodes CASSEALTRGRLDTEAFF.

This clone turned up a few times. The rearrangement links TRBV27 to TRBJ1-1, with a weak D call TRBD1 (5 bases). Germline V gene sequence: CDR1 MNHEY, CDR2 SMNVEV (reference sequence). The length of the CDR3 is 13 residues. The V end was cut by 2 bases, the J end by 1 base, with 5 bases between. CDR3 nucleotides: TGTGCCAGCAGTTTAGACAGGAACACTGAAGCTTTCTTT. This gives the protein CASSLDRNTEAFF.

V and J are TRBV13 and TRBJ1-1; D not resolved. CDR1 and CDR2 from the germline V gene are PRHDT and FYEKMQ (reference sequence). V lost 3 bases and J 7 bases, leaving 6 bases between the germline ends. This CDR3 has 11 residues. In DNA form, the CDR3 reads TGTGCCAGCAGCTTTTGGGGTGAAGCTTTCTTT. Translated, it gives CASSFWGEAFF.